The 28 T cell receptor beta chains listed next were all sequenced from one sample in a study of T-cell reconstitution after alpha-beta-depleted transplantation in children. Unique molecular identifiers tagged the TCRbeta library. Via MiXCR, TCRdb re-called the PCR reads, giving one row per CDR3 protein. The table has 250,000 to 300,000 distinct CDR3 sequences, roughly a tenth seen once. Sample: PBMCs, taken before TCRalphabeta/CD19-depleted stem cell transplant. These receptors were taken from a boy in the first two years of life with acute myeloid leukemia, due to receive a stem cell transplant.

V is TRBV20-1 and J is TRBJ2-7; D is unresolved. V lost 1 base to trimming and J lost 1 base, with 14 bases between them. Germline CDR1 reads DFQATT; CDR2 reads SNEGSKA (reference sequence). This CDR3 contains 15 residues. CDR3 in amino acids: CSARGPTAASYEQYF. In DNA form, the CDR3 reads TGCAGTGCTAGAGGCCCTACGGCGGCGTCCTACGAGCAGTACTTC.

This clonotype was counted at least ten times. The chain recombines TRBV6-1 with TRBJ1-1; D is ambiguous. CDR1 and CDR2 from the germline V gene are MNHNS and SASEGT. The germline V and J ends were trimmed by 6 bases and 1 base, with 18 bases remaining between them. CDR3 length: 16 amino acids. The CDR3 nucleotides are TGTGCCAGCAGCCCCCAGGTCGGGTATGCGAACACTGAAGCTTTCTTT. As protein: CASSPQVGYANTEAFF.

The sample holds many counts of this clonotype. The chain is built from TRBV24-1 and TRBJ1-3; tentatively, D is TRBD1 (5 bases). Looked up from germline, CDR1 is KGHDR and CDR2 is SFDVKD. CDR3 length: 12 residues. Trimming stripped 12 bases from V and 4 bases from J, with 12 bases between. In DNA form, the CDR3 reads TGTGCCGCAGGGACTCCCGGAAACACCATATATTTT. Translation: CAAGTPGNTIYF.

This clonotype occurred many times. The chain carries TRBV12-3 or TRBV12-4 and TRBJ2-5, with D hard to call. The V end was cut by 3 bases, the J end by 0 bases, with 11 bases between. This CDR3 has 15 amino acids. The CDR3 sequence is CASSLGVMDQETQYF. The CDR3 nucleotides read TGTGCCAGCAGTTTGGGCGTTATGGACCAAGAGACCCAGTACTTC.

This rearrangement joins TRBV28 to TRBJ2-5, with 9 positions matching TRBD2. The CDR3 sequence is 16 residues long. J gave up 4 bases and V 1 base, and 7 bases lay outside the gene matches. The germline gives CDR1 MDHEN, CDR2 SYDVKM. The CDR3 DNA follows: TGTGCCAGCAGTTTATCGGGCGGGAGGGCCGGAGAGACCCAGTACTTC. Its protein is CASSLSGGRAGETQYF. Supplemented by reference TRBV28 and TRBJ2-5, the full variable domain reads DVKVTQSSRYLVKRTGEKVFLECVQDMDHENMFWYRQDPGLGLRLIYFSYDVKMKEKGDIPEGYSVSREKKERFSLILESASTNQTSMYLCASSLSGGRAGETQYFGPGTRLLVL.

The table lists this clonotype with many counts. The CDR3 sequence is CASSQMTSVETQYF. Written as DNA, the CDR3 is TGTGCCAGCAGCCAAATGACTAGCGTGGAGACCCAGTACTTC. The chain is built from TRBV3-1 and TRBJ2-5, with 8 positions matching TRBD2. CDR1 is LGHDT and CDR2 is YNNKEL in the germline V gene (reference sequence). This CDR3 spans 14 amino acids. J was trimmed by 5 bases and V by 2 bases; bases with no gene match: 4.

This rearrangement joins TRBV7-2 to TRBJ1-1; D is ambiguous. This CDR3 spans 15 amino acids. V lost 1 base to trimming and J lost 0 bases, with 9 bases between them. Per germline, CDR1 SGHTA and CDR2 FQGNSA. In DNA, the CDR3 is TGTGCCAGCAGCTTAGTTACAGCGTTGAACACTGAAGCTTTCTTT. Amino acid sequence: CASSLVTALNTEAFF.

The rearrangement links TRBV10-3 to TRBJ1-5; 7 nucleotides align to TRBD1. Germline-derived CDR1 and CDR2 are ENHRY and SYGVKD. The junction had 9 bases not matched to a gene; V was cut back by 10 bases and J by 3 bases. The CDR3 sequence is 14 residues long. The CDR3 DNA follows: TGTGCCACAATGCCGGGACAGAACAATCAGCCCCAGCATTTT. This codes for CATMPGQNNQPQHF.

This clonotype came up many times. The chain's CDR3 is CSMKIAGGSYEQYF. CDR3 DNA: TGCAGCATGAAAATAGCGGGAGGTTCCTACGAGCAGTACTTC. The rearrangement joins TRBV29-1 to TRBJ2-7; 10 bases agree with TRBD2. V was pared by 8 bases and J by 1 base, with 8 bases of the junction left unmatched. CDR1 and CDR2 from the germline V gene are SQVTM and ANQGSEA. This CDR3 comprises 14 residues.

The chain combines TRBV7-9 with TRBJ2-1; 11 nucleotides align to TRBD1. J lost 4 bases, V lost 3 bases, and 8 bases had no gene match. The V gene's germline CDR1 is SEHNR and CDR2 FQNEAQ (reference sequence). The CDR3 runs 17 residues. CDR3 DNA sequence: TGTGCCAGCAGCTTCTCTTCGGGACAGGGGGTATACAATGAGCAGTTCTTC. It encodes CASSFSSGQGVYNEQFF.

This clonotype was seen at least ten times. The CDR3 protein is CAISEGQTGNYGYTF. As DNA, the CDR3 is TGTGCCATCAGTGAGGGACAGACGGGCAACTATGGCTACACCTTC. The chain links TRBV10-3 to TRBJ1-2; D might be TRBD1 (6 bases). The V end lost 2 bases, the J end lost 2 bases, and 12 bases lay between the germline ends. This CDR3 is 15 amino acids long. CDR1 is ENHRY, CDR2 SYGVKD, per germline.

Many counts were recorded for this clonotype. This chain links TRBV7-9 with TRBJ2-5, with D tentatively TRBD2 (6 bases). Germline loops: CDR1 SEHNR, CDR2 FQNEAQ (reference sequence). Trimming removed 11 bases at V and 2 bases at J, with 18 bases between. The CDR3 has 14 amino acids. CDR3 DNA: TGTGCCGAAGGAGAAACGGGGGTTCAAGAGACCCAGTACTTC. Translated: CAEGETGVQETQYF.

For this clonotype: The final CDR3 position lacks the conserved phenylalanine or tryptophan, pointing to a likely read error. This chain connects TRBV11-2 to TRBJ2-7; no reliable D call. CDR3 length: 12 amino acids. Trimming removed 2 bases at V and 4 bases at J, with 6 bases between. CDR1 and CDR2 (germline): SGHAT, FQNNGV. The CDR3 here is CASSLQVYEQYC. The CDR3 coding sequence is TGTGCCAGCAGCTTACAGGTTTACGAGCAGTACTGC.

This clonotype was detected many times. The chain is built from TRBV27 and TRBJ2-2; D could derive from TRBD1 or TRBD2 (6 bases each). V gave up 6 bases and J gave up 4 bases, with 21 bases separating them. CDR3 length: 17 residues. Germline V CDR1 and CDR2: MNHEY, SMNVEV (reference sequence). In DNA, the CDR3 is TGTGCCAGCAGCCCAAGGGGGGCTAGCTGGGGCACCGGGGAGCTGTTTTTT. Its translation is CASSPRGASWGTGELFF.

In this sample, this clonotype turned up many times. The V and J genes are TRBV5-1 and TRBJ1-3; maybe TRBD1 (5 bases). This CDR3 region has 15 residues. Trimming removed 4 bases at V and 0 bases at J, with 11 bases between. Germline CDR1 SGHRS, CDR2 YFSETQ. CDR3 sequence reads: CASSPGTVSGNTIYF. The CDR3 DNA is TGCGCCAGCAGCCCGGGGACGGTCTCTGGAAACACCATATATTTT.

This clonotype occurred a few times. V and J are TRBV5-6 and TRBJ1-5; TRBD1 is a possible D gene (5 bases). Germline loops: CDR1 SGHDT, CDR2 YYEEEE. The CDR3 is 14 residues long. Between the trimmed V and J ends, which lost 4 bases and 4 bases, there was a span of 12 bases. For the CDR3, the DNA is TGTGCCAGCAGCCCCCGACAGAAAAATCAGCCCCAGCATTTT. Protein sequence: CASSPRQKNQPQHF.

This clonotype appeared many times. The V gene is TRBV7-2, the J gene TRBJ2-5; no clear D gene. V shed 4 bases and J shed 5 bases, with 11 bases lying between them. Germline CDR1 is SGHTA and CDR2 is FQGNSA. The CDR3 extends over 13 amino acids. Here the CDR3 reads CASSSGPGETQYF. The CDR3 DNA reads TGTGCCAGCAGCTCAGGTCCTGGGGAGACCCAGTACTTC.

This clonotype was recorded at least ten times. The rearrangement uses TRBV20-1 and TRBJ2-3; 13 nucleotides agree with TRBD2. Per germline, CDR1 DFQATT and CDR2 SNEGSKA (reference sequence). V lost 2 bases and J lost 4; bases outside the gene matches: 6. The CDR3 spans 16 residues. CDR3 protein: CSARPTSGGPSDTQYF. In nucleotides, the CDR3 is TGCAGTGCTAGACCGACTAGCGGGGGGCCCTCAGATACGCAGTATTTT.

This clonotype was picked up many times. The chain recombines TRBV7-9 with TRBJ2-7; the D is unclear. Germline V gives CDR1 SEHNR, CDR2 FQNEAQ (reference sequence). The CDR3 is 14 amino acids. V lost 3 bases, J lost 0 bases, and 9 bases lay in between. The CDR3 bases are TGTGCCAGCAGCTTTGCCGAAAACTCCTACGAGCAGTACTTC. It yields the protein CASSFAENSYEQYF.

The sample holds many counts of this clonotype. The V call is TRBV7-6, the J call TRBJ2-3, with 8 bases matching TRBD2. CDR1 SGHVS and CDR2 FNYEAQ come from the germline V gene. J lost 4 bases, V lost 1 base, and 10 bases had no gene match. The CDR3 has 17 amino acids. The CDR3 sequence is CASSLEAGGPGADTQYF. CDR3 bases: TGTGCCAGCAGCTTAGAGGCGGGGGGCCCAGGCGCAGATACGCAGTATTTT.

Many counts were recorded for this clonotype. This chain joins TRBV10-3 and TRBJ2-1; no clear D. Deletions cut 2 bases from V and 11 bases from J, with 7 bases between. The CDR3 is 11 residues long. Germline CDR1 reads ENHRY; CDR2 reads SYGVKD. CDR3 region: CAISEQAKQFF. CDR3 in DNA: TGTGCCATCAGTGAGCAGGCGAAGCAGTTCTTC.

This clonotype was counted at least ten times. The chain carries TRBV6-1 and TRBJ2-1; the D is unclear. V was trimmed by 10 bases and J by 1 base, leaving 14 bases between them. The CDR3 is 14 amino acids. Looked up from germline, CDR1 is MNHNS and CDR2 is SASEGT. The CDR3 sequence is CATLSPQSYNEQFF. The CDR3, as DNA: TGTGCCACCCTAAGTCCACAGTCCTACAATGAGCAGTTCTTC.

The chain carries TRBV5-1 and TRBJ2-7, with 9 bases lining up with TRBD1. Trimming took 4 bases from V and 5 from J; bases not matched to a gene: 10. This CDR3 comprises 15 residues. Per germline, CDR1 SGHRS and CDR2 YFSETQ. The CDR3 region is CASSTPRTGANEQYF. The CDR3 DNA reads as TGCGCCAGCAGCACACCTAGGACAGGGGCTAACGAGCAGTACTTC.

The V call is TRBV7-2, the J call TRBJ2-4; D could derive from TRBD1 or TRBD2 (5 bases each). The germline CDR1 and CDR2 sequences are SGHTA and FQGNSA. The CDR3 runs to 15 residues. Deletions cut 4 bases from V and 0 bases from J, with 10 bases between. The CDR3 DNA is TGTGCCAGCAGCTCCAGGGACCTAGCCAAAAACATTCAGTACTTC. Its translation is CASSSRDLAKNIQYF. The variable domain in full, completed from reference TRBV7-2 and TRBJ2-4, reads GAGVSQSPSNKVTEKGKDVELRCDPISGHTALYWYRQSLGQGLEFLIYFQGNSAPDKSGLPSDRFSAERTGGSVSTLTIQRTQQEDSAVYLCASSSRDLAKNIQYFGAGTRLSVL.

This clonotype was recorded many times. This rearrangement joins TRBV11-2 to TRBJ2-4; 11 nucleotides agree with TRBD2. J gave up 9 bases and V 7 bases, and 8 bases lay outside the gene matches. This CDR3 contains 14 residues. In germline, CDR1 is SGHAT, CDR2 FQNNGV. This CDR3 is CASTPTSGNTIQYF. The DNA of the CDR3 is TGTGCCAGCACCCCGACTAGCGGGAATACCATTCAGTACTTC. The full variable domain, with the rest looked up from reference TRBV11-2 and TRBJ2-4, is EAGVAQSPRYKIIEKRQSVAFWCNPISGHATLYWYQQILGQGPKLLIQFQNNGVVDDSQLPKDRFSAERLKGVDSTLKIQPAKLEDSAVYLCASTPTSGNTIQYFGAGTRLSVL.

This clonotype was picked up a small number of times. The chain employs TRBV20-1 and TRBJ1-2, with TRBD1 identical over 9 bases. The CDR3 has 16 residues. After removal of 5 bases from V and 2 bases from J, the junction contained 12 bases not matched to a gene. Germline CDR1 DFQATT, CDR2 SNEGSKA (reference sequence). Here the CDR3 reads CSAWAGQGYENYGYTF. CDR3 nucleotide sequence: TGCAGTGCTTGGGCGGGACAGGGTTACGAAAACTATGGCTACACCTTC.

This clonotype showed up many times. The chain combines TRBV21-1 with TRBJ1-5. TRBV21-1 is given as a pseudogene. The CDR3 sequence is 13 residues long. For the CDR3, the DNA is TGTGCCAGCAGCCCCTCGGACAGTCAGCCCCAGCATTTT. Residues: CASSPSDSQPQHF.

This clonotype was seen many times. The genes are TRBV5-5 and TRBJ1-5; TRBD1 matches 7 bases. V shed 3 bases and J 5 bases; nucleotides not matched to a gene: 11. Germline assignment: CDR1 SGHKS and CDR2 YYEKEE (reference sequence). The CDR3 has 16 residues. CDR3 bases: TGTGCCAGCAGCTCAATGCCAGGGGGAAAGGATCAGCCCCAGCATTTT. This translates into CASSSMPGGKDQPQHF.